These 30 T cell receptor beta chains came from one sample sequenced in a study of blood T cell repertoires in COVID-19. This table comes from immunoSEQ multiplex PCR, and its TCRdb copy is limited to in-frame clones, with some not included. Of roughly 150,000 clones listed, 65% to 85% are singletons. Sequencing input: peripheral blood. The receptors were sampled from a woman aged 70-85 years who had recovered from COVID-19.

With respect to this clone: The junction departs from the called germline gene at one end, perhaps through a read error. The chain recombines TRBV5-1 with TRBJ2-7; 10 bases fit TRBD2. CDR1 and CDR2 from the germline V gene are SGHRS and YFSETQ. This CDR3 is 17 amino acids long. The CDR3 nucleotides are TGCGCCAGCAGCTTGGGTTCAGGACTAGCGGCCTCCTACGGGCAGTACTTC. Its protein is CASSLGSGLAASYGQYF.

This clone was counted only a few times. V and J are TRBV30 and TRBJ1-1; no reliable D call. V was trimmed by 3 bases and J by 0 bases, leaving 8 bases between them. This CDR3 comprises 13 residues. CDR1 and CDR2 from the germline V gene are GTSNPN and SVGIG (reference sequence). In DNA form, the CDR3 reads TGTGCCTGGAGCCGCGATCTGAACACTGAAGCTTTCTTT. This gives the protein CAWSRDLNTEAFF.

The chain combines TRBV5-1 with TRBJ2-3; 11 nucleotides align to TRBD2. Losses at the gene ends were 0 bases for V and 4 bases for J; bases not matched to a gene: 4. This CDR3 has 16 amino acids. The germline CDR1 and CDR2 sequences are SGHRS and YFSETQ. DNA of the CDR3: TGCGCCAGCAGCTTGGGGGCTAGCGGGGGGCCAGATACGCAGTATTTT. Translation gives CASSLGASGGPDTQYF.

V usage is TRBV7-2 and J usage is TRBJ2-7; TRBD2 is a possible D gene (5 bases). CDR3 size: 14 residues. CDR1 and CDR2 from the germline V gene are SGHTA and FQGNSA. With 5 bases removed from V and 7 bases from J, the gap between germline ends came to 18 bases. The CDR3: CASSPGFASGEQYF. In DNA, the CDR3 is TGTGCCAGCAGCCCCGGTTTTGCTTCGGGGGAGCAGTACTTC.

The CDR3 region is CASTRGARETQYF. The CDR3 DNA reads TGTGCCAGCACCCGGGGGGCGCGGGAGACCCAGTACTTC. The chain carries TRBV7-8 and TRBJ2-5, with a possible D match to TRBD2 (7 bases). Trimming took 7 bases from V and 5 from J, leaving 14 bases between them. Germline CDR1 reads SGHVS; CDR2 reads FQNEAQ. The CDR3 is 13 residues long.

V and J are TRBV7-2 and TRBJ2-1; 8 bases align to TRBD1. V lost 6 bases, J lost 2 bases, and 0 bases stayed unmatched. CDR1 is SGHTA, CDR2 FQGNSA, per germline. This CDR3 spans 13 amino acids. CDR3 sequence: CASRTGAYNEQFF. CDR3 in DNA: TGTGCCAGCAGGACAGGGGCCTACAATGAGCAGTTCTTC.

The gene calls are TRBV6-2 or TRBV6-3 and TRBJ2-1; 10 nucleotides line up with TRBD2. The trim removed 2 bases at V and 9 bases at J, leaving 13 bases unmatched. Germline V gene sequence: CDR1 MNHEY, CDR2 SVGEGT. This CDR3 comprises 17 residues. This CDR3 reads CASSYVWGLANGGEQFF. CDR3 in DNA: TGTGCCAGCAGTTACGTTTGGGGACTAGCGAATGGCGGTGAGCAGTTCTTC.

The chain combines TRBV18 with TRBJ1-1; TRBD1 might be the D (6 bases). CDR1 is KGHSH, CDR2 LQKENI, per germline. The CDR3 contains 15 residues. Trimming left V 3 bases short and J 5 bases short, with 16 bases between. CDR3 residues: CASSPRAGERTEAFF. The CDR3 DNA follows: TGTGCCAGCTCACCCCGGGCAGGGGAGAGGACTGAAGCTTTCTTT.

The gene calls are TRBV19 and TRBJ2-1; weak D call: TRBD2 (6 bases). Germline assignment: CDR1 LNHDA and CDR2 SQIVND (reference sequence). This CDR3 has 10 amino acids. Trimming left V 6 bases short and J 9 bases short, with 6 bases between. CDR3 amino acids: CASRGGEQFF. The CDR3 DNA follows: TGTGCCAGTAGGGGGGGTGAGCAGTTCTTC.

The chain employs TRBV19 and TRBJ1-1; 9 nucleotides match TRBD1. Germline V lookup: CDR1 LNHDA, CDR2 SQIVND (reference sequence). This CDR3 is 14 amino acids long. J was trimmed by 6 bases and V by 9 bases; bases with no gene match: 11. The CDR3 DNA reads TGTGCCAGCCGGGACAGGGTTATTTTGGCTGAAGCTTTCTTT. Translated: CASRDRVILAEAFF.

The chain recombines TRBV5-6 with TRBJ1-2, with 10 nucleotides matching TRBD1. CDR1 is SGHDT, CDR2 YYEEEE, per germline. Germline trimming cut 3 bases from V and 4 bases from J; bases unmatched to any gene: 3. The CDR3 is 14 amino acids. CDR3 bases: TGTGCCAGCAGCTGGGGACAGGGGACCTATGGCTACACCTTC. Translation: CASSWGQGTYGYTF.

The V and J genes are TRBV3-1 (or the pseudogene TRBV3-2) and TRBJ1-4; 8 bases agree with TRBD1. Losses at the gene ends were 3 bases for V and 10 bases for J; bases not matched to a gene: 10. Germline-derived CDR1 and CDR2 are LGHDT and YNNKEL (reference sequence). The CDR3 length is 15 residues. The CDR3 DNA reads TGTGCCAGCAGCCAGGAGGACAGGGAATTTGGAAAACTGTTTTTT. Protein product: CASSQEDREFGKLFF.

The J gene is TRBJ1-6, the V gene TRBV5-1, with 9 bases lining up with TRBD1. The CDR3 loop spans 15 amino acids. The V segment lost 5 bases and the J segment 7 bases; nucleotides outside the gene matches: 7. Germline V gene data show CDR1 as SGHRS and CDR2 as YFSETQ. The CDR3: CASSRDRAGNSPLHF. As DNA, the CDR3 is TGCGCCAGCAGTAGGGACAGGGCAGGGAATTCACCCCTCCACTTT.

The chain links TRBV5-1 to TRBJ2-5; 16 bases match TRBD2. Losses at the gene ends were 4 bases for V and 5 bases for J; bases not matched to a gene: 8. CDR1 and CDR2 (germline): SGHRS, YFSETQ. The CDR3 extends over 17 amino acids. The CDR3, as DNA: TGCGCCAGCAGCCCTGGGACTAGCGGGAGGGCCGGGGAGACCCAGTACTTC. Protein: CASSPGTSGRAGETQYF.

This clone was seen only once. V gene TRBV4-2 combines with J gene TRBJ2-2; the match to TRBD2 covers 13 bases. Germline lookup yields CDR1 LGHNA and CDR2 YNFKEQ. Unmatched junction bases numbered 11, after V lost 4 bases and J lost 6 bases. CDR3 size: 18 residues. The CDR3 protein is CASSRHPRTSGSPGELFF. The CDR3 DNA is TGTGCCAGCAGCCGGCACCCCAGGACTAGCGGGAGCCCCGGGGAGCTGTTTTTT.

The V call is TRBV30, the J call TRBJ1-3; D is unclear. The CDR3 totals 13 residues. V gave up 3 bases and J gave up 0 bases, with 6 bases separating them. Germline V gene sequence: CDR1 GTSNPN, CDR2 SVGIG (reference sequence). The CDR3 here is CAWRAGSGNTIYF. CDR3 nucleotides: TGTGCCTGGAGAGCAGGCTCTGGAAACACCATATATTTT.

The J gene is TRBJ2-7, the V gene TRBV15; a weak D match, TRBD2 (7 bases). This CDR3 contains 14 residues. Germline V gene data show CDR1 as LNHNV and CDR2 as YYDKDF (reference sequence). The V and J ends lost 4 bases and 2 bases respectively, with 12 bases between them. The CDR3 spells CATSIGGAAYEQYF. CDR3 in DNA: TGTGCCACCAGCATAGGGGGGGCGGCCTACGAGCAGTACTTC.

The chain employs TRBV21-1 and TRBJ2-7; the D call in the table, TRBD1, was not verified against the DNA. TRBV21-1 is flagged as a pseudogene. The CDR3 length is 16 residues. This CDR3 reads CASSRTPGQGPDEQYF. CDR3 in DNA: TGTGCCAGCAGCAGAACGCCGGGACAGGGGCCCGACGAGCAGTACTTC.

The chain combines TRBV3-1 (or the pseudogene TRBV3-2) with TRBJ2-1; maybe TRBD2 (6 bases). The CDR3 covers 16 residues. Trimming stripped 7 bases from V and 11 bases from J, with 27 bases between. CDR1 is LGHDT and CDR2 is YNNKEL in the germline V gene (reference sequence). The CDR3, as DNA: TGTGCCAGCACGACGGGTGCGGCTTTGGGGGGTGGGCAGCAGTTCTTC. It yields the protein CASTTGAALGGGQQFF.

This chain connects TRBV10-3 to TRBJ2-3, with a tentative D call TRBD1 (5 bases). The ends were cut back, 3 bases at V and 1 base at J, with 11 bases in the middle. This CDR3 comprises 15 residues. Germline V lookup: CDR1 ENHRY, CDR2 SYGVKD. The CDR3 DNA is TGTGCCATCAGTGATGGTGGGGCCGGCACAGATACGCAGTATTTT. Its translation: CAISDGGAGTDTQYF.

The chain recombines TRBV29-1 with TRBJ2-7; D might be TRBD1 (6 bases). Germline V gene lookup returns CDR1 SQVTM and CDR2 ANQGSEA. The CDR3 runs 14 residues. Trimming removed 4 bases at V and 2 bases at J, with 15 bases between. CDR3 residues: CSVAQGVLPYEQYF. CDR3 in DNA: TGCAGCGTTGCACAGGGTGTTCTCCCCTACGAGCAGTACTTC.

The J gene is TRBJ2-2, the V gene TRBV9, with 9 bases aligning to TRBD2. V dropped 10 bases and J dropped 7; count of bases not matched to a gene: 11. The CDR3 runs 14 residues. Germline loops: CDR1 SGDLS, CDR2 YYNGEE. The CDR3 here is CAPRAGGGVGELFF. CDR3 DNA: TGTGCCCCCCGCGCGGGGGGGGGTGTCGGGGAGCTGTTTTTT.

The chain is built from TRBV6-2 or TRBV6-3 and TRBJ1-2, with 9 positions matching TRBD1. V gave up 6 bases and J gave up 7 bases; unmatched junction bases: 6. This CDR3 comprises 13 residues. Germline CDR1 and CDR2: MNHEY and SVGEGT. The CDR3 sequence is CASSGGQGRGYTF. The CDR3 nucleotides read TGTGCCAGCAGCGGGGGACAGGGACGTGGCTACACCTTC.

The count of this clone is one. J is TRBJ1-1 and V is TRBV2, with a weak D call TRBD1 (6 bases). V lost 0 bases and J lost 11, with 10 bases in between. In germline, CDR1 is SNHLY, CDR2 FYNNEI. This CDR3 has 12 residues. CDR3 sequence reads: CASSEAGTWAFF. CDR3 sequence (DNA): TGTGCCAGCAGTGAAGCCGGGACATGGGCTTTCTTT.

The genes are TRBV9 and TRBJ2-3; 10 bases map to TRBD1. V lost 0 bases to trimming and J lost 3 bases; unmatched junction nucleotides: 7. CDR1 SGDLS and CDR2 YYNGEE come from the germline V gene. This CDR3 contains 17 residues. This chain's CDR3 is CASSVGGWDRGTDTQYF. The CDR3 DNA reads as TGTGCCAGCAGCGTAGGGGGGTGGGACAGGGGTACAGATACGCAGTATTTT.

The chain is built from TRBV3-1 (or the pseudogene TRBV3-2) and TRBJ2-2; TRBD2 agrees at 11 bases. The ends lost 6 bases at V and 1 base at J; junction bases unmatched: 4. From germline, CDR1 is LGHDT and CDR2 YNNKEL (reference sequence). The CDR3 consists of 16 residues. The CDR3 protein is CASSPGTSGNTGELFF. The DNA of the CDR3 is TGTGCCAGCAGTCCCGGGACTAGCGGGAACACCGGGGAGCTGTTTTTT.

The chain employs TRBV7-8 and TRBJ1-2; D call uncertain. Germline values: CDR1 SGHVS, CDR2 FQNEAQ. V was pared by 0 bases and J by 3 bases, with 11 bases between. This CDR3 is built from 15 residues. CDR3 in amino acids: CASSLALSFDYGYTF. The DNA of the CDR3 is TGTGCCAGCAGCTTAGCTTTGAGTTTTGACTATGGCTACACCTTC. The full variable domain, rest sourced from reference TRBV7-8 and TRBJ1-2, is GAGVSQSPRYKVAKRGQDVALRCDPISGHVSLFWYQQALGQGPEFLTYFQNEAQLDKSGLPSDRFFAERPEGSVSTLKIQRTQQEDSAVYLCASSLALSFDYGYTFGSGTRLTVV.

V and J are TRBV5-4 and TRBJ2-7; TRBD1 matches at 7 bases. Germline CDR1 SGHNT, CDR2 YYREEE (reference sequence). The J segment lost 2 bases and the V segment lost 4 bases, leaving 6 bases of the junction unmatched. This CDR3 is 14 amino acids long. CDR3 residues: CASSNRQGAYEQYF. As DNA, the CDR3 is TGTGCCAGCAGCAACCGACAGGGAGCCTACGAGCAGTACTTC.

V gene TRBV29-1 combines with J gene TRBJ1-5; 8 bases map to TRBD1. Germline trimming cut 7 bases from V and 4 bases from J; bases unmatched to any gene: 6. This CDR3 has 13 amino acids. Germline assignment: CDR1 SQVTM and CDR2 ANQGSEA. CDR3 residues: CSAGQGGNQPQHF. The CDR3 DNA sequence: TGCAGCGCCGGACAGGGAGGGAATCAGCCCCAGCATTTT.

This chain joins TRBV7-2 and TRBJ1-1; 7 bases are shared with TRBD1. This CDR3 is built from 13 residues. Per the germline V gene, CDR1 is SGHTA and CDR2 is FQGNSA. The V and J ends lost 6 bases and 1 base, in that order; junction bases with no gene match: 2. The DNA of the CDR3 is TGTGCCAGCAGGCGGGACAGGAACACTGAAGCTTTCTTT. The encoded protein is CASRRDRNTEAFF.